One and the same sample provided the 10 T cell receptor beta chains below, sequenced in a study of a mutant IDH1 vaccine in newly diagnosed glioma. Clones were sequenced by immunoSEQ multiplex PCR, and TCRdb holds only the in-frame ones, with some missing. The repertoire includes around 50,000 clones, less than 85% of them detected once, and 4.3% sits in the top ten. Time point of the sample: week 47, end of study. Mutant IDH1 20-mer peptide, at 300 ug, made up each vaccine dose, with topical imiquimod. No antigen has been identified for these receptors. The sequenced sample was PBMCs, obtained from a glioma patient whose treatment included an IDH1 peptide vaccine. These receptors all come from a woman aged 25 to 39 with glioma. Some clones in this sample may be carry-over from other donors' samples.

This clone was seen a single time. V and J are TRBV6-5 and TRBJ2-6, with D perhaps matching TRBD1 (6 bases). Germline assignment: CDR1 MNHEY and CDR2 SVGAGI. The CDR3 length is 15 residues. Trimming cost V 8 bases and J 4 bases, with 15 bases left between them. This CDR3 reads CASGQRHTGANVLTF. CDR3 coding DNA: TGTGCCAGCGGACAGAGGCACACCGGGGCCAACGTCCTGACTTTC.

This clone has just one count. V usage is TRBV6-1 and J usage is TRBJ1-5, with 8 bases matching TRBD1. V was clipped by 6 bases and J by 4 bases; unmatched bases: 8. Germline lookup yields CDR1 MNHNS and CDR2 SASEGT. The CDR3 extends over 15 amino acids. The CDR3, as DNA: TGTGCCAGCAGGTCTGCGCAGGGGGCGAATCAGCCCCAGCATTTT. This gives the protein CASRSAQGANQPQHF.

This clone has just a few counts. The chain has TRBV2 and TRBJ1-1, with a possible D match to TRBD1 (6 bases). This CDR3 is 14 amino acids long. Germline loops: CDR1 SNHLY, CDR2 FYNNEI. V was pared by 5 bases and J by 4 bases, with 14 bases between. CDR3 DNA: TGTGCCAGCAGTAGAACAGGGTTAGGCACTGAAGCTTTCTTT. Protein product: CASSRTGLGTEAFF.

This clone has a handful of counts. J is TRBJ1-5 and V is TRBV6-1, with 7 bases fitting TRBD1. V was clipped by 6 bases and J by 4 bases; unmatched bases: 6. There are 14 residues in the CDR3. The germline CDR1 and CDR2 sequences are MNHNS and SASEGT. CDR3 residues: CASSPGTDNQPQHF. Written as DNA, the CDR3 is TGTGCCAGCAGCCCCGGGACAGATAATCAGCCCCAGCATTTT.

The chain joins TRBV30 to TRBJ1-5, with D possibly matching TRBD1 (5 bases). Germline CDR1 GTSNPN, CDR2 SVGIG (reference sequence). The CDR3 contains 13 residues. The V end was cut by 4 bases, the J end by 0 bases, with 7 bases between. CDR3 nucleotide sequence: TGTGCCTGGACAGGGCTTAGCAATCAGCCCCAGCATTTT. It codes for CAWTGLSNQPQHF.

This clone was found a few times. The chain links TRBV29-1 to TRBJ1-1, with D uncertain. The germline V and J ends were trimmed by 4 bases and 1 base, with 7 bases remaining between them. Germline lookup yields CDR1 SQVTM and CDR2 ANQGSEA. This CDR3 contains 12 residues. CDR3: CSVVEPNTEAFF. The CDR3 DNA reads TGCAGCGTTGTGGAGCCGAACACTGAAGCTTTCTTT.

The chain joins TRBV19 to TRBJ2-1, with 8 nucleotides matching TRBD1. V lost 8 bases and J lost 2; bases outside the gene matches: 5. The CDR3 length is 14 residues. Germline CDR1 and CDR2: LNHDA and SQIVND (reference sequence). CDR3 sequence reads: CASDQGAAYNEQFF. DNA of the CDR3: TGTGCCAGTGACCAGGGGGCCGCCTACAATGAGCAGTTCTTC.

The chain is built from TRBV19 and TRBJ2-7; 9 bases agree with TRBD1. Germline V gene lookup returns CDR1 LNHDA and CDR2 SQIVND (reference sequence). This CDR3 contains 15 residues. The trim removed 5 bases at V and 7 bases at J, leaving 12 bases unmatched. Written as DNA, the CDR3 is TGTGCCAGTAGTCCCCACAGGGGGCTTGGATGGGAGCAGTACTTC. Residues: CASSPHRGLGWEQYF.

This chain uses TRBV7-9 with TRBJ1-1, with D unresolved. Trimming left V 5 bases short and J 6 bases short, with 19 bases between. Germline CDR1 and CDR2: SEHNR and FQNEAQ (reference sequence). This CDR3 spans 15 amino acids. CDR3 DNA sequence: TGTGCCAGCAGCCATCACGAGGCCCTTAGCTCTGAAGCTTTCTTT. Protein product: CASSHHEALSSEAFF.

The chain employs TRBV7-8 and TRBJ2-7; 7 bases agree with TRBD1. The CDR3 is made up of 15 amino acids. Losses at the gene ends were 5 bases for V and 0 bases for J; bases not matched to a gene: 7. The germline gives CDR1 SGHVS, CDR2 FQNEAQ. The CDR3, as DNA: TGTGCCAGCAGCCCTGGACAGGCGAGCTCCTACGAGCAGTACTTC. It yields the protein CASSPGQASSYEQYF.